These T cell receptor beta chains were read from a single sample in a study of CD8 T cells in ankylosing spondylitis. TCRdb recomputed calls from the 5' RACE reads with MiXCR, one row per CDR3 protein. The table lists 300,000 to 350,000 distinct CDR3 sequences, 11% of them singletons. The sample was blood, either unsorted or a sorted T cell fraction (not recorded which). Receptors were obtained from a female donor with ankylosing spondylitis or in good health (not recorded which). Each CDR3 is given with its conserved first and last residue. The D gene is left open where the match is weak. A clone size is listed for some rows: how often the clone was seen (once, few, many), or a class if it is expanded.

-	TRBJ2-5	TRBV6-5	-	TGTGCCAGCAGTTACGGAAGAGCCCGCGGGGAGACCCAGTACTTC	CASSYGRARGETQYF
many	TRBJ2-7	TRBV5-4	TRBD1	TGTGCCAGCAGCTTCTCAGGGGGTTTCGTCTACGAGCAGTACTTC	CASSFSGGFVYEQYF
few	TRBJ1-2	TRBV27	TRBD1	TGTGCCAGCAGTCTAGACAGGGCTTATGGCTACACCTTC	CASSLDRAYGYTF
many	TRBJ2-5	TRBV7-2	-	TGTGCCAGCAGCTTATTGCTGGACGGGGGGACCCAGTACTTC	CASSLLLDGGTQYF
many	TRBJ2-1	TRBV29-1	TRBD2	TGCAGCGTTCTAGCGGGGGGTTATGAGCAGTTCTTC	CSVLAGGYEQFF
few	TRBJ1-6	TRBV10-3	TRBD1	TGTGCCATCAGTGAGACAAGGGGACAGCTCCACTTT	CAISETRGQLHF
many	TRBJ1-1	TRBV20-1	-	TGCAGTGCTGCCAGGGGACCCACGAACGCTGAAGCTTTCTTT	CSAARGPTNAEAFF
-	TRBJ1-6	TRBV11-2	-	TGTGCCAGCAGCTTAGATTTCGGAGGGGCGAATCCGTCACCCCTCCACTTT	CASSLDFGGANPSPLHF
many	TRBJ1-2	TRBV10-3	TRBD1	TGTGCCATCAGTCATAACAGGGGTGGCTACACCTTC	CAISHNRGGYTF
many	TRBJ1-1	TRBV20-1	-	TGCAGTGCTAGAGTAGGGGTGTACCCTGAAGCTTTCTTT	CSARVGVYPEAFF
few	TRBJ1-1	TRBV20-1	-	TGCAGTGTTCAATCTGGGCGGAACACTGAAGCTTTCTTT	CSVQSGRNTEAFF
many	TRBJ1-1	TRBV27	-	TGTGCCAGCAGTATGACAGGAGGAATGGCGGCTTTCTTT	CASSMTGGMAAFF
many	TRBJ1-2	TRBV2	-	TGTGCCAGCAGTGAATTCGGCGAATATGGCTACACCTTC	CASSEFGEYGYTF
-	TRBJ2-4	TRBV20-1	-	TGCAGTGCTAGAGAATCGGGGGGCGAAAACATTCAGTACTTC	CSARESGGENIQYF
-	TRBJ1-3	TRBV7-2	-	TGTGCCAGCAGCTTCCTGACATTCCACTCTGGAAACACCATATATTTT	CASSFLTFHSGNTIYF
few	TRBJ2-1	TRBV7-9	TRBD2	TGTGCCAGCAGCAAAATGACTAGCGGGAGGACCCATGAGCAGTTCTTC	CASSKMTSGRTHEQFF
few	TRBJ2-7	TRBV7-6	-	TGTGCCAGCAGCAACTGGGTCTACGAGCAGTACTTC	CASSNWVYEQYF